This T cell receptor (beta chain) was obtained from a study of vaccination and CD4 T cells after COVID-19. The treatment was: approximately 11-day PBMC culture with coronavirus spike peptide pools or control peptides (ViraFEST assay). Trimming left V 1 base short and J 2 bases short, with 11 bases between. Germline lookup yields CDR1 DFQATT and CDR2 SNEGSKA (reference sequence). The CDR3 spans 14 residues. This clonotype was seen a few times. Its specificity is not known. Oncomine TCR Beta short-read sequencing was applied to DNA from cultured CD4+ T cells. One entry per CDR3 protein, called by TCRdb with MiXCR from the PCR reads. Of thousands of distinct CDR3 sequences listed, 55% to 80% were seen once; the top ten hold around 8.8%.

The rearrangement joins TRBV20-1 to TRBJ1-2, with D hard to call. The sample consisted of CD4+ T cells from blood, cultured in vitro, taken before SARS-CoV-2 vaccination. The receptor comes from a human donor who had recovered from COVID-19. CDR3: CSARVRGSNYGYTF. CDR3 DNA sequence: TGCAGTGCTAGAGTTCGGGGTTCGAACTATGGCTACACCTTC.